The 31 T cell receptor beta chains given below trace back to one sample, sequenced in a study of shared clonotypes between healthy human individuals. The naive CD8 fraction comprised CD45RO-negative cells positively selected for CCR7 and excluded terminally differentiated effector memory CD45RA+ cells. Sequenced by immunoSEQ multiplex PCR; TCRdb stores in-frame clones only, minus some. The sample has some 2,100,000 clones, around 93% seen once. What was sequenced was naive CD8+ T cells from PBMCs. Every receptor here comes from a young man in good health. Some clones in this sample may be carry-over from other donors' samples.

The CDR3 sequence is CASSFRDRVGSTEAFF. The CDR3 region has the DNA TGTGCCAGCAGCTTCCGGGACAGGGTAGGTAGCACTGAAGCTTTCTTT. V is TRBV11-3 and J is TRBJ1-1, with 9 bases matching TRBD1. Germline-derived CDR1 and CDR2 are SGHNT and YENEEA. The trim removed 3 bases at V and 4 bases at J, leaving 9 bases unmatched. This CDR3 has 16 residues.

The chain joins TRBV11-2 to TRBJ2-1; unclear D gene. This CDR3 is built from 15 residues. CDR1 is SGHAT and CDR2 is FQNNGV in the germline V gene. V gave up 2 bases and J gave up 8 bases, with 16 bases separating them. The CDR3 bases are TGTGCCAGCAGCTTAAAAGGACGACCCAAGGATGAGCAGTTCTTC. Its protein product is CASSLKGRPKDEQFF.

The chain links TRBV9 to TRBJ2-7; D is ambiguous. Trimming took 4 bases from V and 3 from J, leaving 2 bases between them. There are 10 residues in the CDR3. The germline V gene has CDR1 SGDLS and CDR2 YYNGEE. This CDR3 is CASSFYEQYF. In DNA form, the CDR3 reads TGTGCCAGCAGCTTCTACGAGCAGTACTTC.

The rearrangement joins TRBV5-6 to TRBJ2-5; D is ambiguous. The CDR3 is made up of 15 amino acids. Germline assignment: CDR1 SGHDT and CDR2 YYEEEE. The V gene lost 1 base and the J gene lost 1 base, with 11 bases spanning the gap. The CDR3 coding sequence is TGTGCCAGCAGCTTGTATAGCAGCCTCCAAGAGACCCAGTACTTC. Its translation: CASSLYSSLQETQYF.

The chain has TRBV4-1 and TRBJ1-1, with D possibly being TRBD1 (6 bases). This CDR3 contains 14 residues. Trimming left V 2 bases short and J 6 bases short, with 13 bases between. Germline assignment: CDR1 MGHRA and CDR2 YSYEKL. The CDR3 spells CASSQTTGWAEAFF. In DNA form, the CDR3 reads TGCGCCAGCAGCCAAACTACAGGGTGGGCTGAAGCTTTCTTT.

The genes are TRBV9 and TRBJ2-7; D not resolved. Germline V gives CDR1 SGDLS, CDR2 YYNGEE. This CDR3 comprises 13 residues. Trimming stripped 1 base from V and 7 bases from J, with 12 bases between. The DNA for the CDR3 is TGTGCCAGCAGCGTATTCGATGACTCGGAGCAGTACTTC. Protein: CASSVFDDSEQYF. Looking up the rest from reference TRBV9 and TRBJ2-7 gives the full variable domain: DSGVTQTPKHLITATGQRVTLRCSPRSGDLSVYWYQQSLDQGLQFLIQYYNGEERAKGNILERFSAQQFPDLHSELNLSSLELGDSALYFCASSVFDDSEQYFGPGTRLTVT.

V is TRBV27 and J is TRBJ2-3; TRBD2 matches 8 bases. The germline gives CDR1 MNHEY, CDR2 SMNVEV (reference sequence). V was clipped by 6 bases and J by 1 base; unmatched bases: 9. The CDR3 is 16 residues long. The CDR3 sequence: CASRDSSGMGTDTQYF. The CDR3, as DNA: TGTGCCAGCAGAGATAGTAGCGGGATGGGCACAGATACGCAGTATTTT.

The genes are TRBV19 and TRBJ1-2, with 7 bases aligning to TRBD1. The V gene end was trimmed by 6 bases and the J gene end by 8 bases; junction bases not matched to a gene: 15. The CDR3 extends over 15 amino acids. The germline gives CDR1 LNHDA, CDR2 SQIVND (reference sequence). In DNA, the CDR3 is TGTGCCAGTAGCCCTCGACAGGGTCCCTATGAGGGCTACACCTTC. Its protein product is CASSPRQGPYEGYTF.

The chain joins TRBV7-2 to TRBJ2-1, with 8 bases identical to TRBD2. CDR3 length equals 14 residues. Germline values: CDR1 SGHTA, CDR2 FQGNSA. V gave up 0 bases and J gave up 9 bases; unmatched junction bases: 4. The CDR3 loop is CASSLAAGGSEQFF. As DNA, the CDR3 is TGTGCCAGCAGCTTAGCGGCGGGAGGTAGTGAGCAGTTCTTC.

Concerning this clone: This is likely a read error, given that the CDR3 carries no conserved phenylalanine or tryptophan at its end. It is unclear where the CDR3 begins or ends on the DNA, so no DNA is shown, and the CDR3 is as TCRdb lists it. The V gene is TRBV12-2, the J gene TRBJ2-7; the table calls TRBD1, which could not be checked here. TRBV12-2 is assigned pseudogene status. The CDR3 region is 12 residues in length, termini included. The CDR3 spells CASRLRMDRPRD.

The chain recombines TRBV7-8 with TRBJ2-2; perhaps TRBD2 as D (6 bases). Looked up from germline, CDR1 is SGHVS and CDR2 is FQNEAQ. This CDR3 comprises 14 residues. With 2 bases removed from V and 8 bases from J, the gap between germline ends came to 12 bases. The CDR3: CASSLRGAGGELFF. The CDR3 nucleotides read TGTGCCAGCAGCTTAAGAGGGGCGGGAGGGGAGCTGTTTTTT.

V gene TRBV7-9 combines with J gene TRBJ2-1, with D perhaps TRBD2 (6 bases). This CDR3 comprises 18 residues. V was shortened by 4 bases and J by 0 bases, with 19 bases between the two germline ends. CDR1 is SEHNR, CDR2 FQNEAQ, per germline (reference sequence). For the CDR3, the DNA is TGTGCCAGCAGCTCTACCGACGGGCGGGAAGGCTCCTACAATGAGCAGTTCTTC. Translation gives CASSSTDGREGSYNEQFF.

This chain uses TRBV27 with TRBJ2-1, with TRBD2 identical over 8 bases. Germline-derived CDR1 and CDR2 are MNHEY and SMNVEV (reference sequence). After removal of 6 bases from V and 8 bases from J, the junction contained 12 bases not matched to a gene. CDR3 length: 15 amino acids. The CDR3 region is CASSPSGSRSHEQFF. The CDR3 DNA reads TGTGCCAGCAGCCCGAGCGGGAGTAGGTCCCATGAGCAGTTCTTC.

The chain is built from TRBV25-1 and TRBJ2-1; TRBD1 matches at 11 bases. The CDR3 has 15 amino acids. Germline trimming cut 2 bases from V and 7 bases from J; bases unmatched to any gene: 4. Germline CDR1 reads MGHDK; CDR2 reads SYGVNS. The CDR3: CASSERTGGWNEQFF. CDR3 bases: TGTGCCAGCAGTGAACGGACAGGGGGCTGGAATGAGCAGTTCTTC.

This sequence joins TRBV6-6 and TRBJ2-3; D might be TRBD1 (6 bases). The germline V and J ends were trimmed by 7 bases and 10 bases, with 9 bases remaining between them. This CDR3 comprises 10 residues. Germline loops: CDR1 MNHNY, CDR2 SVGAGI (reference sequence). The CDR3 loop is CASTQGAQYF. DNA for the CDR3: TGTGCCAGCACACAGGGTGCGCAGTATTTT.

This CDR3 reads CASSLLRTVNYGYTF. CDR3 DNA: TGTGCCAGCAGTTTATTGCGGACAGTGAACTATGGCTACACCTTC. V usage is TRBV28 and J usage is TRBJ1-2; D possibly corresponds to TRBD1 (6 bases). Germline CDR1 is MDHEN and CDR2 is SYDVKM. CDR3 size: 15 residues. V lost 1 base and J 2 bases, leaving 11 bases between the germline ends.

CDR3: CASRYMGQGSYEQYF. The CDR3 coding sequence is TGTGCCAGCAGATACATGGGACAGGGAAGCTACGAGCAGTACTTC. The chain is built from TRBV28 and TRBJ2-7, with TRBD1 matching over 9 bases. Germline assignment: CDR1 MDHEN and CDR2 SYDVKM. Trimming took 6 bases from V and 3 from J; bases not matched to a gene: 9. This CDR3 contains 15 residues.

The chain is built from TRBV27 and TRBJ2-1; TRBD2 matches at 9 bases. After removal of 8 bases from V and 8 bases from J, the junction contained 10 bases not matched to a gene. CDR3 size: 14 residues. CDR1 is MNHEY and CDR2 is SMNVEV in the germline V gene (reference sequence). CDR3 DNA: TGTGCCAGCCAAACTAGCGGGTGGTCTGATGAGCAGTTCTTC. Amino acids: CASQTSGWSDEQFF.

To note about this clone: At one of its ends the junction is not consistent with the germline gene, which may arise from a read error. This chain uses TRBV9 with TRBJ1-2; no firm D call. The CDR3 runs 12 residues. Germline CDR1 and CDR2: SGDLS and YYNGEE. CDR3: CASSVDPVRIIF. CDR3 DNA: TGTGCCAGCAGCGTAGATCCGGTCAGGATTATTTTC.

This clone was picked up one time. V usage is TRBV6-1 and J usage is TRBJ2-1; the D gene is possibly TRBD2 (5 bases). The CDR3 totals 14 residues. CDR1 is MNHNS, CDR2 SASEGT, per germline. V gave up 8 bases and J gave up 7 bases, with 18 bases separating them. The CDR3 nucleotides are TGTGCCAGCCGCCCCGGACTCGAGCTGAATGAGCAGTTCTTC. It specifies CASRPGLELNEQFF.

The CDR3 region is CAISESAEGTYEQYF. The CDR3, as DNA: TGTGCCATCAGTGAGTCCGCGGAGGGAACCTACGAGCAGTACTTC. The chain has TRBV10-3 and TRBJ2-7, with D maybe TRBD2 (6 bases). The ends were cut back, 0 bases at V and 2 bases at J, with 11 bases in the middle. This CDR3 has 15 amino acids. The germline gives CDR1 ENHRY, CDR2 SYGVKD.

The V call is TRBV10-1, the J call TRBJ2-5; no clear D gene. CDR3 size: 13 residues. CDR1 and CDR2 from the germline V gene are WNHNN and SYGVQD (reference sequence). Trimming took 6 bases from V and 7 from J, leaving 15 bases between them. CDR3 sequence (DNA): TGCGCCAGCAGCGTTGACGACTTGGGGACCCAGTACTTC. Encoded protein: CASSVDDLGTQYF.

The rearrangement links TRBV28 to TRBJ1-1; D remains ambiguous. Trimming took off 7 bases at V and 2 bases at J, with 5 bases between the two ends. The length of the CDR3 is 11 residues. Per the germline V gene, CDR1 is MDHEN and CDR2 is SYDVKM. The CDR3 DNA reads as TGTGCCAGCACCTCCAACACTGAAGCTTTCTTT. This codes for CASTSNTEAFF.

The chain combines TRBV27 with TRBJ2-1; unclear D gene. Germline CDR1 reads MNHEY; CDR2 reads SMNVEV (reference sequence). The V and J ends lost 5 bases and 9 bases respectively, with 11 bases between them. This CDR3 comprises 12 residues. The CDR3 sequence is CASSPQVGEQFF. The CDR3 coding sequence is TGTGCCAGCAGTCCCCAGGTTGGTGAGCAGTTCTTC.

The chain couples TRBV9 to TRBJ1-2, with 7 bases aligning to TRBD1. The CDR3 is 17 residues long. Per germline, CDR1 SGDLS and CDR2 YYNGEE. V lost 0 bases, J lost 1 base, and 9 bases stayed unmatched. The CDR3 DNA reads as TGTGCCAGCAGCGTAGACCTGGGACAGAACAATAACTATGGCTACACCTTC. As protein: CASSVDLGQNNNYGYTF. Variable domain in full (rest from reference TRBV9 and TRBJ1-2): DSGVTQTPKHLITATGQRVTLRCSPRSGDLSVYWYQQSLDQGLQFLIQYYNGEERAKGNILERFSAQQFPDLHSELNLSSLELGDSALYFCASSVDLGQNNNYGYTFGSGTRLTVV.

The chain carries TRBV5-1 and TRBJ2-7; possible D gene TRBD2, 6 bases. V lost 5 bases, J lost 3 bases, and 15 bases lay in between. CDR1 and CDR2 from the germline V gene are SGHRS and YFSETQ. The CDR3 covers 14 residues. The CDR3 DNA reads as TGCGCCAGCAGTTTCGGAGGGGAGAACTACGAGCAGTACTTC. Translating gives CASSFGGENYEQYF.

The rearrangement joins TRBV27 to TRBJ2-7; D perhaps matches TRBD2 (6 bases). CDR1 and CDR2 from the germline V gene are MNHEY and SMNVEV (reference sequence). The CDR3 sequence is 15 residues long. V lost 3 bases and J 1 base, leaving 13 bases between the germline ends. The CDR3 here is CASSFTPGTSYEQYF. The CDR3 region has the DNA TGTGCCAGCAGTTTTACCCCTGGGACTTCCTACGAGCAGTACTTC.

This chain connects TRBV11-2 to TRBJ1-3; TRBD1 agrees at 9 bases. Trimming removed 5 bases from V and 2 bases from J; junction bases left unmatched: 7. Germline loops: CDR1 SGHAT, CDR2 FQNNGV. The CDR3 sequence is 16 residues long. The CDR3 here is CASSHWDRVAGNTIYF. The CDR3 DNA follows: TGTGCCAGCAGCCACTGGGACAGGGTCGCTGGAAACACCATATATTTT.

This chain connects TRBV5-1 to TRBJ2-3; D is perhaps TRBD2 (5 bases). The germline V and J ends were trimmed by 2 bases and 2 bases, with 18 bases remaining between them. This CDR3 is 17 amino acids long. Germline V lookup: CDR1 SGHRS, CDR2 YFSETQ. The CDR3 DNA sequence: TGCGCCAGCAGCTTTTGGCTAGCCGACGAATTCACAGATACGCAGTATTTT. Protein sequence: CASSFWLADEFTDTQYF.

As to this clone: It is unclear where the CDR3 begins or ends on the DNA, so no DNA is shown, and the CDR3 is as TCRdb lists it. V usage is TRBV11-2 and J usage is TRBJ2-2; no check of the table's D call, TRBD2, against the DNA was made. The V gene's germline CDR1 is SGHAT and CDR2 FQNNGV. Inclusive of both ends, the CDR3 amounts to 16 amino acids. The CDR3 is CASSFGPGGDSGELFF.

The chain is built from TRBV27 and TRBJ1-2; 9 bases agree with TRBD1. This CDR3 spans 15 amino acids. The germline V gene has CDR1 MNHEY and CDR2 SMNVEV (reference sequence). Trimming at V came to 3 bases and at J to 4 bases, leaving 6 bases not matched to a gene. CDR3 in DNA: TGTGCCAGCAGTTTCTTTGGGACAGGGCTCTATGGCTACACCTTC. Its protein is CASSFFGTGLYGYTF.